These 21 T cell receptor beta chains share one sample of origin, sequenced in a study of PD-1 blockade in mismatch repair-deficient tumors. Profiling relied on immunoSEQ multiplex PCR, and the TCRdb table lists in-frame clones only, not all of them. Here the sample spans some 66,000 clones, about 91% being singletons. Source: peripheral blood, taken 52 weeks after starting pembrolizumab. All receptors come from an adult with mismatch repair-deficient cancer.

V usage is TRBV7-6 and J usage is TRBJ1-1; D gene ambiguous. V was pared by 6 bases and J by 1 base, with 9 bases between. This CDR3 region has 13 residues. The V gene's germline CDR1 is SGHVS and CDR2 FNYEAQ. CDR3 DNA: TGTGCCAGCAGTCCACAGCAGAACACTGAAGCTTTCTTT. This gives the protein CASSPQQNTEAFF.

In its sample, this clone was seen a few times. This sequence joins TRBV18 and TRBJ2-7; D not resolved. The germline gives CDR1 KGHSH, CDR2 LQKENI. This CDR3 spans 13 amino acids. Trimming took 3 bases from V and 3 from J, leaving 9 bases between them. The CDR3 sequence: CASSPPTIYEQYF. The CDR3 DNA is TGTGCCAGCTCACCCCCCACGATCTACGAGCAGTACTTC.

The rearrangement joins TRBV29-1 to TRBJ2-5, with D possibly TRBD1 on 6 matching bases. Per the germline V gene, CDR1 is SQVTM and CDR2 is ANQGSEA. Trimming left V 4 bases short and J 5 bases short, with 14 bases between. The CDR3 covers 13 residues. CDR3 sequence: CSVAGSGDETQYF. The CDR3 DNA follows: TGCAGCGTTGCGGGTTCAGGGGATGAGACCCAGTACTTC.

The J gene is TRBJ2-1, the V gene TRBV7-9, with TRBD2 identical over 9 bases. The trim removed 5 bases at V and 15 bases at J, leaving 8 bases unmatched. Germline V gene data show CDR1 as SEHNR and CDR2 as FQNEAQ (reference sequence). This CDR3 is 12 amino acids long. CDR3 in amino acids: CASSPNSGSGFF. The CDR3 DNA reads TGTGCCAGCAGCCCCAATAGCGGGAGCGGGTTCTTC.

The chain carries TRBV7-2 and TRBJ2-1, with D maybe TRBD2 (6 bases). The germline gives CDR1 SGHTA, CDR2 FQGNSA. The CDR3 covers 12 residues. The ends were cut back, 5 bases at V and 10 bases at J, with 12 bases in the middle. CDR3 amino acids: CASSPGRREQFF. As DNA, the CDR3 is TGTGCCAGCAGCCCGGGGAGGAGGGAGCAGTTCTTC.

The chain carries TRBV27 and TRBJ2-5, with a tentative D call TRBD2 (6 bases). The V end lost 4 bases, the J end lost 4 bases, and 13 bases lay between the germline ends. The germline gives CDR1 MNHEY, CDR2 SMNVEV (reference sequence). This CDR3 contains 14 residues. In nucleotides, the CDR3 is TGTGCCAGCAGTTCCGGAGGGAGAGGAGAGACCCAGTACTTC. Amino acids: CASSSGGRGETQYF.

This CDR3 reads CASSFFWRDSGANVLTF. The DNA for the CDR3 is TGTGCCAGCAGTTTTTTCTGGCGGGACTCTGGGGCCAACGTCCTGACTTTC. The chain carries TRBV28 and TRBJ2-6, with D perhaps TRBD2 (6 bases). Deletions cut 3 bases from V and 0 bases from J, with 12 bases between. This CDR3 is 17 amino acids long. CDR1 MDHEN and CDR2 SYDVKM come from the germline V gene.

The V gene is TRBV11-3, the J gene TRBJ2-7; 7 bases match TRBD2. This CDR3 comprises 13 residues. Germline CDR1 reads SGHNT; CDR2 reads YENEEA. J was trimmed by 4 bases and V by 1 base; bases with no gene match: 1. This CDR3 reads CASSLVGRYEQYF. The CDR3 bases are TGTGCCAGCAGCTTAGTCGGGAGGTACGAGCAGTACTTC.

This clone was seen more than once but under ten times. The chain combines TRBV13 with TRBJ1-1; D gene ambiguous. This CDR3 comprises 11 residues. Looked up from germline, CDR1 is PRHDT and CDR2 is FYEKMQ (reference sequence). Trimming left V 5 bases short and J 8 bases short, with 9 bases between. The CDR3 loop reads CASSLRLEAFF. The CDR3 region has the DNA TGTGCCAGCAGCCTACGTCTCGAAGCTTTCTTT.

The chain combines TRBV30 with TRBJ2-1, with 12 bases fitting TRBD2. Germline-derived CDR1 and CDR2 are GTSNPN and SVGIG (reference sequence). This CDR3 spans 12 amino acids. The V segment lost 5 bases and the J segment 11 bases; nucleotides outside the gene matches: 4. The CDR3 DNA reads TGTGCCTGGGGGACTAGCGGGCCCAAGCAGTTCTTC. The encoded protein is CAWGTSGPKQFF.

The chain joins TRBV30 to TRBJ2-1; 9 bases line up with TRBD1. Looked up from germline, CDR1 is GTSNPN and CDR2 is SVGIG (reference sequence). Trimming cost V 6 bases and J 6 bases; bases outside gene matches: 9. The CDR3 totals 14 residues. The CDR3 loop reads CACKQGASRNEQFF. The DNA of the CDR3 is TGTGCCTGCAAACAGGGGGCGTCTCGCAATGAGCAGTTCTTC.

This sequence joins TRBV13 and TRBJ2-7, with D possibly TRBD1 on 5 matching bases. Per germline, CDR1 PRHDT and CDR2 FYEKMQ (reference sequence). The CDR3 length is 15 residues. The V end was cut by 0 bases, the J end by 2 bases, with 11 bases between. The CDR3 sequence: CASSLGYRPTYEQYF. CDR3 DNA sequence: TGTGCCAGCAGCTTAGGCTACAGGCCAACCTACGAGCAGTACTTC.

The chain joins TRBV4-1 to TRBJ2-1, with a tentative D call TRBD1 (5 bases). Trimming pared 0 bases from V and 7 bases from J, leaving 7 bases between. The CDR3 consists of 13 residues. Germline CDR1 MGHRA, CDR2 YSYEKL. The DNA for the CDR3 is TGCGCCAGCAGCCAAGACAGGGCGAATGAGCAGTTCTTC. Translated, it gives CASSQDRANEQFF.

The J gene is TRBJ2-7, the V gene TRBV5-1; D is unresolved. Germline assignment: CDR1 SGHRS and CDR2 YFSETQ. V was clipped by 1 base and J by 3 bases, with 11 bases between them. This CDR3 spans 14 amino acids. DNA for the CDR3: TGCGCCAGCAGCTTGACCCCGGACGTCTACGAGCAGTACTTC. Its translation: CASSLTPDVYEQYF.

V and J are TRBV5-4 and TRBJ2-7; 8 bases agree with TRBD2. Per germline, CDR1 SGHNT and CDR2 YYREEE (reference sequence). The CDR3 runs to 14 residues. The ends lost 4 bases at V and 8 bases at J; junction bases unmatched: 11. In DNA, the CDR3 is TGTGCCAGCAGCCCTTCCCTTCGGGGGGGGCAGCAGTACTTC. As protein: CASSPSLRGGQQYF.

The gene calls are TRBV28 and TRBJ2-5; D is unclear. The CDR3 has 15 residues. CDR1 and CDR2 (germline): MDHEN, SYDVKM. V lost 5 bases and J 4 bases, leaving 17 bases between the germline ends. This CDR3 is CASSHKTAHPETQYF. In nucleotides, the CDR3 is TGTGCCAGCAGTCACAAGACTGCCCACCCAGAGACCCAGTACTTC.

The chain joins TRBV13 to TRBJ2-3; 7 nucleotides line up with TRBD2. Trimming took 0 bases from V and 1 from J; bases not matched to a gene: 1. Germline V gene lookup returns CDR1 PRHDT and CDR2 FYEKMQ (reference sequence). The CDR3 contains 15 residues. Here the CDR3 DNA reads TGTGCCAGCAGCTTAGGTACTAGCGGCACAGATACGCAGTATTTT. Protein product: CASSLGTSGTDTQYF.

CDR3 sequence: CASTDGGFGTIYF. The DNA for the CDR3 is TGTGCCAGCACTGACGGGGGGTTCGGCACCATATATTTT. This chain links TRBV6-5 with TRBJ1-3; a possible D gene is TRBD1 (5 bases). The CDR3 runs to 13 residues. Deletions cut 7 bases from V and 9 bases from J, with 16 bases between. Germline V CDR1 and CDR2: MNHEY, SVGAGI.

This clone was counted between two and nine times. At one end, the junction sequence differs from germline, possibly due to a read error. J is TRBJ1-1 and V is TRBV6-4; 9 nucleotides align to TRBD1. The CDR3 is 13 residues long. Germline loops: CDR1 MRHNA, CDR2 SNTAGT. CDR3 nucleotides: TGTGCCAGCAGTTACTCCCCGGACAGGGGAGCTTTCTTT. Translation gives CASSYSPDRGAFF.

This clone was seen once. The V call is TRBV25-1, the J call TRBJ2-7, with D tentatively TRBD1 or TRBD2 (5 bases each). CDR3 length: 14 residues. Trimming removed 2 bases from V and 5 bases from J, with 13 bases in between. Germline V CDR1 and CDR2: MGHDK, SYGVNS. CDR3 loop: CASSERGKSDEQYF. The CDR3 bases are TGTGCCAGCAGTGAACGGGGCAAATCGGACGAGCAGTACTTC.

V usage is TRBV7-8 and J usage is TRBJ1-1; a possible D gene is TRBD1 (6 bases). This CDR3 has 16 residues. The V gene's germline CDR1 is SGHVS and CDR2 FQNEAQ. V lost 2 bases and J lost 4, with 17 bases in between. This CDR3 is CASSLKSRGARTEAFF. For the CDR3, the DNA is TGTGCCAGCAGCTTAAAATCACGGGGGGCTCGCACTGAAGCTTTCTTT.